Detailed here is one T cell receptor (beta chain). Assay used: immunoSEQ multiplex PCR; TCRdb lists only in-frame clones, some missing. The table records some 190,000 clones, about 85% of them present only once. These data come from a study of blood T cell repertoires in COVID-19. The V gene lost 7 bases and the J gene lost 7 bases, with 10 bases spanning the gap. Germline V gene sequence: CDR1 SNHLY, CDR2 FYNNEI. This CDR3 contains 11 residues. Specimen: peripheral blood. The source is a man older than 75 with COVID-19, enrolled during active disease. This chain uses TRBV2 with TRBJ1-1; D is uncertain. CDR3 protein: CASIRLDEAFF. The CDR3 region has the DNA TGTGCCAGCATTCGACTGGATGAAGCTTTCTTT.